These 19 T cell receptor beta chains were sequenced from one sample in a study of cytomegalovirus exposure and HLA in healthy donors. Researchers ran the PCR with 60 Vbeta and 13 Jbeta primers. The repertoire was sequenced with immunoSEQ multiplex PCR; TCRdb's copy has only in-frame clones and lacks some. The sample has more than 95,000 clones; about a tenth are singletons. Sequencing was carried out using PBMCs. Receptors originate from a man aged 35 to 55 in good health and CMV-seropositive.

The chain is built from TRBV9 and TRBJ1-3; possibly TRBD1 for D (5 bases). The V gene lost 0 bases and the J gene lost 3 bases, with 13 bases spanning the gap. The CDR3 extends over 16 amino acids. Germline-derived CDR1 and CDR2 are SGDLS and YYNGEE. Written as DNA, the CDR3 is TGTGCCAGCAGCGTAGCCCAGGGAGGGGTTGGAAACACCATATATTTT. It translates to CASSVAQGGVGNTIYF.

This clone was observed at least ten times. V and J are TRBV10-3 and TRBJ1-4; tentative D call: TRBD1 (6 bases). The CDR3 is 15 amino acids. Between the trimmed V and J ends, which lost 3 bases and 3 bases, there was a span of 11 bases. Germline values: CDR1 ENHRY, CDR2 SYGVKD. CDR3 bases: TGTGCCATCAGTGAATGGACAGCCCCTAATGAAAAACTGTTTTTT. It encodes CAISEWTAPNEKLFF.

This clone has only a few counts. The V call is TRBV5-4, the J call TRBJ1-5; maybe TRBD1 (6 bases). The CDR3 runs to 12 residues. Between the trimmed V and J ends, which lost 4 bases and 7 bases, there was a span of 9 bases. The V gene's germline CDR1 is SGHNT and CDR2 YYREEE (reference sequence). For the CDR3, the DNA is TGTGCCAGCAGCCAGGACAGCCAGCCCCAGCATTTT. Translating gives CASSQDSQPQHF.

The chain is built from TRBV28 and TRBJ2-1; 8 bases line up with TRBD2. The trim removed 5 bases at V and 8 bases at J, leaving 14 bases unmatched. CDR3 length: 16 amino acids. CDR1 and CDR2 (germline): MDHEN, SYDVKM. In DNA form, the CDR3 reads TGTGCCAGCAGTGGGCCGGGACTAGAGGTCTATGATGAGCAGTTCTTC. This codes for CASSGPGLEVYDEQFF.

This chain links TRBV7-2 with TRBJ1-4, with D hard to call. The CDR3 has 14 residues. The V and J ends lost 2 bases and 2 bases respectively, with 6 bases between them. Germline V CDR1 and CDR2: SGHTA, FQGNSA. The chain's CDR3 is CASSLSQTNEKLFF. CDR3 DNA: TGTGCCAGCAGCTTATCACAGACTAATGAAAAACTGTTTTTT. The complete variable domain, with remaining parts taken from reference TRBV7-2 and TRBJ1-4, reads GAGVSQSPSNKVTEKGKDVELRCDPISGHTALYWYRQSLGQGLEFLIYFQGNSAPDKSGLPSDRFSAERTGGSVSTLTIQRTQQEDSAVYLCASSLSQTNEKLFFGSGTQLSVL.

The V and J genes are TRBV25-1 and TRBJ2-5, with 8 bases aligning to TRBD1. The J call may be wrong; the DNA end is better matched by TRBJ2-7. The CDR3 sequence is 15 residues long. Per the germline V gene, CDR1 is MGHDK and CDR2 is SYGVNS. The CDR3 sequence: CASSESDRATYEQYF. The CDR3 DNA reads TGTGCCAGCAGTGAATCGGACAGGGCGACCTACGAGCAGTACTTC.

The V and J genes are TRBV6-5 and TRBJ1-1, with no clear D. V was trimmed by 0 bases and J by 5 bases, leaving 16 bases between them. In germline, CDR1 is MNHEY, CDR2 SVGAGI. CDR3 length: 16 residues. CDR3 protein: CASSYSNGGTHTEAFF. In DNA, the CDR3 is TGTGCCAGCAGTTACTCGAACGGAGGAACTCATACTGAAGCTTTCTTT.

This clone has only a few counts. V gene TRBV29-1 combines with J gene TRBJ2-1; 12 nucleotides match TRBD2. This CDR3 has 19 residues. J lost 0 bases, V lost 4 bases, and 13 bases had no gene match. Germline assignment: CDR1 SQVTM and CDR2 ANQGSEA. CDR3 loop: CSVGARTSGIVSSYNEQFF. In nucleotides, the CDR3 is TGCAGCGTTGGGGCTAGGACTAGCGGGATTGTCAGCTCCTACAATGAGCAGTTCTTC.

This chain connects TRBV5-6 to TRBJ2-7, with D hard to call. The V gene's germline CDR1 is SGHDT and CDR2 YYEEEE. V was cut by 2 bases and J by 4 bases, with 13 bases left in between. There are 14 residues in the CDR3. The DNA for the CDR3 is TGTGCCAGCAGCTTTCGGCAGGTTGCGTACGAGCAGTACTTC. It encodes CASSFRQVAYEQYF.

In this sample, this clone turned up a few times. V usage is TRBV7-2 and J usage is TRBJ2-2; perhaps TRBD1 as D (5 bases). CDR1 SGHTA and CDR2 FQGNSA come from the germline V gene. Trimming took off 2 bases at V and 1 base at J, with 5 bases between the two ends. The CDR3 totals 14 residues. The CDR3: CASSLRGNTGELFF. The CDR3 coding sequence is TGTGCCAGCAGCTTAAGGGGGAACACCGGGGAGCTGTTTTTT. Looking up the rest from reference TRBV7-2 and TRBJ2-2 gives the full variable domain: GAGVSQSPSNKVTEKGKDVELRCDPISGHTALYWYRQSLGQGLEFLIYFQGNSAPDKSGLPSDRFSAERTGGSVSTLTIQRTQQEDSAVYLCASSLRGNTGELFFGEGSRLTVL.

The chain couples TRBV7-9 to TRBJ2-1; D might be TRBD2 (5 bases). Germline CDR1 is SEHNR and CDR2 is FQNEAQ (reference sequence). Between the trimmed V and J ends, which lost 10 bases and 4 bases, there was a span of 17 bases. The CDR3 loop spans 14 amino acids. The CDR3 loop is CATPGTGKYNEQFF. The CDR3 DNA reads as TGTGCCACCCCGGGAACGGGGAAGTACAATGAGCAGTTCTTC.

This clone was counted a few times. The chain uses TRBV28 and TRBJ2-7; D is possibly TRBD1 (6 bases). This CDR3 is 15 amino acids long. From germline, CDR1 is MDHEN and CDR2 SYDVKM. V was shortened by 6 bases and J by 0 bases, with 15 bases between the two germline ends. CDR3 loop: CASRPRTGFSYEQYF. The CDR3 nucleotides are TGTGCCAGCAGGCCGAGAACAGGGTTCTCCTACGAGCAGTACTTC. Complete variable domain (other parts from reference TRBV28 and TRBJ2-7): DVKVTQSSRYLVKRTGEKVFLECVQDMDHENMFWYRQDPGLGLRLIYFSYDVKMKEKGDIPEGYSVSREKKERFSLILESASTNQTSMYLCASRPRTGFSYEQYFGPGTRLTVT.

This clone was recorded many times. This rearrangement joins TRBV19 to TRBJ2-3, with 12 bases matching TRBD2. Germline CDR1 and CDR2: LNHDA and SQIVND (reference sequence). The CDR3 sequence is 16 residues long. V trimming: 6 bases; J trimming: 8 bases; junction bases outside the gene matches: 12. The CDR3, as DNA: TGTGCCAGTAGACACAGACTAGCGGGAGTAGAGACTACGCAGTATTTT. This translates into CASRHRLAGVETTQYF.

This clone was recorded a few times. The chain joins TRBV14 to TRBJ1-1; 9 nucleotides align to TRBD1. The trim removed 1 base at V and 1 base at J, leaving 7 bases unmatched. Germline V gene data show CDR1 as SGHDN and CDR2 as FVKESK. This CDR3 contains 17 residues. CDR3 amino acids: CASSQAGTGLRNTEAFF. Written as DNA, the CDR3 is TGTGCCAGCAGCCAAGCCGGGACAGGGTTACGGAACACTGAAGCTTTCTTT. Filled out from reference TRBV14 and TRBJ1-1, the complete variable domain reads EAGVTQFPSHSVIEKGQTVTLRCDPISGHDNLYWYRRVMGKEIKFLLHFVKESKQDESGMPNNRFLAERTGGTYSTLKVQPAELEDSGVYFCASSQAGTGLRNTEAFFGQGTRLTVV.

This clone has only a few counts. The chain carries TRBV6-5 and TRBJ2-7, with 9 bases identical to TRBD2. Per the germline V gene, CDR1 is MNHEY and CDR2 is SVGAGI. J was trimmed by 6 bases and V by 4 bases; bases with no gene match: 4. CDR3 size: 13 residues. The CDR3 region is CASSSNSGGEQYF. CDR3 DNA sequence: TGTGCCAGCAGTTCCAATAGCGGGGGCGAGCAGTACTTC.

The table lists this clone with a few counts. The chain links TRBV19 to TRBJ2-7; 8 positions match TRBD2. V shed 4 bases and J 1 base; nucleotides not matched to a gene: 6. This CDR3 has 15 amino acids. Per germline, CDR1 LNHDA and CDR2 SQIVND (reference sequence). In DNA, the CDR3 is TGTGCCAGTAGTACCAGCGGGAGTAGTTCCTACGAGCAGTACTTC. Protein product: CASSTSGSSSYEQYF.

The V and J genes are TRBV7-6 and TRBJ2-7; tentative D call: TRBD2 (5 bases). Germline V CDR1 and CDR2: SGHVS, FNYEAQ. V was cut by 3 bases and J by 5 bases, with 8 bases left in between. The CDR3 is made up of 12 amino acids. CDR3 nucleotides: TGTGCCAGCAGCTTCCCCGGGGACGAGCAGTACTTC. Translation: CASSFPGDEQYF.

V is TRBV6-5 and J is TRBJ1-2; 7 positions agree with TRBD1. The CDR3 covers 14 residues. The J segment lost 0 bases and the V segment lost 2 bases, leaving 0 bases of the junction unmatched. Germline CDR1 MNHEY, CDR2 SVGAGI. The CDR3 coding sequence is TGTGCCAGCAGTTACCAGGGGGCTAACTATGGCTACACCTTC. Amino acids: CASSYQGANYGYTF.

J is TRBJ2-1 and V is TRBV28; 10 bases map to TRBD2. Germline CDR1 MDHEN, CDR2 SYDVKM. J lost 9 bases, V lost 4 bases, and 0 bases had no gene match. The CDR3 contains 12 residues. CDR3 DNA: TGTGCCAGCAGTTGGACTAGCGGTGAGCAGTTCTTC. Translation gives CASSWTSGEQFF.